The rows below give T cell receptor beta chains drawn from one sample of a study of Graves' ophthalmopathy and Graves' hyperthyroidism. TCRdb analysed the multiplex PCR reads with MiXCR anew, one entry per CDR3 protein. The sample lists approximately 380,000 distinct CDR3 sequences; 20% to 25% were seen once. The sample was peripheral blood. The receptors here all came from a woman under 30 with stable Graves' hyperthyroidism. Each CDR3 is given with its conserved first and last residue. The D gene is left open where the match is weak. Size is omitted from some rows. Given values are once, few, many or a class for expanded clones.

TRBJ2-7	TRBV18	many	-	TGTGCCAGCTCACCAGTGGACACCTACTACGAGCAGTACTTC	CASSPVDTYYEQYF
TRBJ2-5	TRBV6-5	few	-	TGTGCCAGCAGTAGGGGAGTCGAAGAGACCCAGTACTTC	CASSRGVEETQYF
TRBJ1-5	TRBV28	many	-	TGTGCCACCAACTTGGAACAGGAGGATCAGCCCCAGCATTTT	CATNLEQEDQPQHF
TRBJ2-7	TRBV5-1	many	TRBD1	TGCGCCAGCAGCTTGAGGGGACAGGAAAAGCAGTACTTC	CASSLRGQEKQYF
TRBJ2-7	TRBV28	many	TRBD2	TGTGCCAGCAGTTCTCTAGCGGGAGGGCCCCAGGAGCAGTACTTC	CASSSLAGGPQEQYF
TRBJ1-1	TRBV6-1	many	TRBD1	TGTGCCAGCAGTGAAGCGCTGGGGACAGCCATGAACACTGAAGCTTTCTTT	CASSEALGTAMNTEAFF
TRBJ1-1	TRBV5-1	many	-	TGCGCCAGCAGCTTGGTGGGGGGCGCTGAAGCTTTCTTT	CASSLVGGAEAFF
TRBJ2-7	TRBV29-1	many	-	TGCAGCGTTGAAGATCCCTACGAGCAGTACTTC	CSVEDPYEQYF
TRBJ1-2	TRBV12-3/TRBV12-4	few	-	TGTGCCAGCAGTTTCGGCAGTCGCCCGCAGGGCTACACCTTC	CASSFGSRPQGYTF
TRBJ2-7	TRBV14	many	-	TGTGCCAGCAGCCATCTTGCAAGCCGCGGCTCCTACGAGCAGTACTTC	CASSHLASRGSYEQYF
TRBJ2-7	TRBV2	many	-	TGTGCCAGCAGTCAGACCCTTTTTCTCACTAACGAGCAGTACTTC	CASSQTLFLTNEQYF
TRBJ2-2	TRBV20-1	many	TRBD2	TGCAGTGCAACGACAGGACTAGCGGACACCGGGGAGCTGTTTTTT	CSATTGLADTGELFF
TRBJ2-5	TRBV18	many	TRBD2	TGTGCCAGCTCACCGACTAGCGGGAGTCCGGGAGAGACCCAGTACTTC	CASSPTSGSPGETQYF
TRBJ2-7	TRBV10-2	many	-	TGCGCCAGCAGTGATCTTGCGGGCGCTCCCTACGAGCAGTACTTC	CASSDLAGAPYEQYF
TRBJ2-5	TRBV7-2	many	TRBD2	TGTGCCAGCAGCACACCCCTAGCGGGAAGGGAGACCCAGTACTTC	CASSTPLAGRETQYF
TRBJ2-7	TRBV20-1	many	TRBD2	TGCAGTGCTAGTCTCGGGAGGACGAGGGAGCAGTACTTC	CSASLGRTREQYF
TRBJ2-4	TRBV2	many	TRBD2	TGTGCCAGCAGTACGACTAGCGGGACGGACATTCAGTACTTC	CASSTTSGTDIQYF
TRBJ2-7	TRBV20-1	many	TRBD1	TGCAGTGCTATCGGGGCCACCGGGACAGGGGGCCACGAGCAGTACTTC	CSAIGATGTGGHEQYF
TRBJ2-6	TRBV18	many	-	TGTGCCAGCTCACCCTTGCCAGGGGATAGCTCTGGGGCCAACGTCCTGACTTTC	CASSPLPGDSSGANVLTF
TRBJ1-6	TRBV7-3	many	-	TGTGCCAGCAGCTACACCCGGGACTCACCCCTCCACTTT	CASSYTRDSPLHF
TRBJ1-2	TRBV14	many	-	TGTGCCAGCAGCCAAGGACCGCGTGGGCGTGTGCTAGGGAACTATGGCTACACCTTC	CASSQGPRGRVLGNYGYTF
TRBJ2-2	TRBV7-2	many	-	TGTGCCAGCAGCTTCACCAAGTCCGGGGAGCTGTTTTTT	CASSFTKSGELFF
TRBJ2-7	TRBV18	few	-	TGTGCCAGCTCACCAGGCCCGGACTACGAGCAGTACTTC	CASSPGPDYEQYF
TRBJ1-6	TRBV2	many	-	TGTGCCAGCAAGGCCCGGGACGTAACACCCCTCCACTTT	CASKARDVTPLHF
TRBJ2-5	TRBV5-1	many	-	TGCGCCAGCAGCTTGGGCACCTGGGGAGAGACCCAGTACTTC	CASSLGTWGETQYF
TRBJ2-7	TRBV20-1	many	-	TGCAGTGCTAGAGGTTCAGCGGGCTGGACCTACGAGCAGTACTTC	CSARGSAGWTYEQYF
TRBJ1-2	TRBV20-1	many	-	TGCAGTGCATCGGACTCTGCTAACTATGGCTACACCTTC	CSASDSANYGYTF
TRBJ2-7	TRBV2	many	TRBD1	TGTGCCAGCAGTGGAAGACCCGGGACAGGGGGCCAAGAGCAGTACTTC	CASSGRPGTGGQEQYF
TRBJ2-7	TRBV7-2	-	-	TGTGCCAGCAGCGCGACTAGTTCTCACTACGAGCAGTACTTC	CASSATSSHYEQYF
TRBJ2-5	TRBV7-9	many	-	TGTGCCAGCGGCAGCACAGGGCGAGAGACCCAGTACTTC	CASGSTGRETQYF
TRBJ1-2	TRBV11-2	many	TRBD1	TGTGCCAGCAGGCGGACAGGGGAGTTCTATGGCTACACCTTC	CASRRTGEFYGYTF
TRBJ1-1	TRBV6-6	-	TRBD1	TGTGCCAGCAGTTACTCGTTCCAGGTAAAAAGGGACAGGGGATTTGGCAACACTGAAGCTTTCTTT	CASSYSFQVKRDRGFGNTEAFF
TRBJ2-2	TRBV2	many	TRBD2	TGTGCCAGCAAGTGGCGGGAGACCGGGGAGCTGTTTTTT	CASKWRETGELFF
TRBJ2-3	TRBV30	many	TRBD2	TGTGCCTGGAGTGTACCCGGGGGGGGCACAGATACGCAGTATTTT	CAWSVPGGGTDTQYF
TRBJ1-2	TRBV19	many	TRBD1	TGTGCCAGTGGACGGTGGGCAGGGGGAGTCTATGGCTACACCTTC	CASGRWAGGVYGYTF
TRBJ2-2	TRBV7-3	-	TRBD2	TGTGCCAGCAGCCCGATGGGACTAGCGGGCTGGTCCACCGGGGAGCTGTTTTTT	CASSPMGLAGWSTGELFF
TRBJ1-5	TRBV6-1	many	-	TGTGCCAGCAGTCGGACAGCCCTAAGCAATCAGCCCCAGCATTTT	CASSRTALSNQPQHF
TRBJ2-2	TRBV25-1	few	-	TGTGCCAGCAGTTCAGGTTACACCGGGGAGCTGTTTTTT	CASSSGYTGELFF
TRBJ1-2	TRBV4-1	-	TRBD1	TGCGCCAGCAGCCCTTGGACAGGATCGTTTGGCTACACCTTC	CASSPWTGSFGYTF
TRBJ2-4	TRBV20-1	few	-	TGCAGTGCTGAAAACCCGGACAGTCTAGCCAAAAACATTCAGTACTTC	CSAENPDSLAKNIQYF
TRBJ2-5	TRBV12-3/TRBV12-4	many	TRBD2	TGTGCCAGCAGCGCCGGGACTATCCAAGAGACCCAGTACTTC	CASSAGTIQETQYF
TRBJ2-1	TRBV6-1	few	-	TGTGCCAGCAGTTCGGATGAGCAGTTCTTC	CASSSDEQFF
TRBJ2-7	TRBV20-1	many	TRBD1	TGCAGTGCCCGGGGACAGGGCCGACACGAGCAGTACTTC	CSARGQGRHEQYF
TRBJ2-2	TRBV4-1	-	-	TGCGCCAGCAGCTTTAAAACCGGGGAGCTGTTTTTT	CASSFKTGELFF
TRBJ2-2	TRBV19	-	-	TGTGCCAGTAGCACGGGGTGGAGGATGGACACCGGGGAGCTGGTTTTT	CASSTGWRMDTGELVF
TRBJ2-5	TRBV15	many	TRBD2	TGTGCCACCAGCACACTAACCCAGCGGGAGGGGGCAGAGACCCAGTACTTC	CATSTLTQREGAETQYF
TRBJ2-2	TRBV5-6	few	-	TGTGCCAGCAGCTTGGCCAGGGGAGCCGGGGAGCTGTTTTTT	CASSLARGAGELFF
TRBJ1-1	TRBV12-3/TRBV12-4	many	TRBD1	TGTGCCAGCGTTCCAAGGACAGGCAATGAAGCTTTCTTT	CASVPRTGNEAFF
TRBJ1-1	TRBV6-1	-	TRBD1	TGTGCCAGCAGTGAGTTCTCCCGGACAGGGGTGACTGAAGCTTTCTTT	CASSEFSRTGVTEAFF
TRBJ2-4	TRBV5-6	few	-	TGTGCCAGCAGCCCGACGGAAGGTCGGGCCAAAAACATTCAGTACTTC	CASSPTEGRAKNIQYF
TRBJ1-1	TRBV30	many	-	TGTGCCTGGCAGAGGGTCAGGGCCACTGAAGCTTTCTTT	CAWQRVRATEAFF